This is a list of T cell receptor beta chains from one sample in a study of blood T cells in healthy people across ages. TCRdb ran MiXCR on the 5' RACE reads and lists one entry per CDR3 protein. The sample carries some 550,000 distinct CDR3 sequences, around half recorded once. Sequencing was carried out using blood. These receptors all stem from a man at least 80 years old in good health. CDR3s include the opening cysteine and the closing phenylalanine or tryptophan. A D gene is named only where the DNA matches it firmly. Size values are once, few and many counts, or a class for expanded clones, and some rows have none.

abundance	d_gene	j_gene	len	v_gene	CDR3aa	CDR3nt
-	-	TRBJ2-2	19	TRBV10-3	CAISERFPARGWEPGELFF	TGTGCCATCAGTGAGCGGTTTCCGGCCAGGGGCTGGGAACCCGGGGAGCTGTTTTTT
many	-	TRBJ2-7	12	TRBV7-9	CASSLGSHEQYF	TGTGCCAGCAGCTTAGGTAGTCACGAGCAGTACTTC
-	-	TRBJ2-7	15	TRBV7-2	CASSLVYETSYEQYF	TGTGCCAGCAGCTTAGTGTACGAAACGTCCTACGAGCAGTACTTC
-	-	TRBJ1-1	15	TRBV7-2	CASSPLGHRNTQAFF	TGTGCCAGCAGCCCCCTGGGACACCGAAACACTCAAGCTTTCTTT
-	-	TRBJ2-1	20	TRBV2	CASSPLDHLPKEPTYNEQFF	TGTGCCAGCAGTCCCTTAGACCACCTTCCCAAGGAACCAACGTACAATGAGCAGTTCTTC
-	-	TRBJ2-1	15	TRBV19	CASSPDLVSVGEQFF	TGTGCCAGTAGTCCGGACTTGGTGTCTGTGGGTGAGCAGTTCTTC
-	TRBD2	TRBJ2-5	16	TRBV5-5	CASTQLAGAVYNEQYF	TGTGCCAGCACCCAACTGGCGGGAGCGGTGTACAATGAGCAGTACTTC
few	-	TRBJ2-2	13	TRBV6-5	CASTPQGAGELFF	TGTGCCAGCACCCCACAGGGTGCTGGGGAGCTGTTTTTT
-	-	TRBJ2-3	14	TRBV7-2	CASSSDSATDTQYF	TGTGCCAGCAGCTCCGACTCGGCCACAGATACGCAGTATTTT
many	TRBD1	TRBJ2-7	15	TRBV7-2	CASSSRPGQYYEQYF	TGTGCCAGCAGCTCCCGCCCGGGACAGTACTACGAGCAGTACTTC
few	TRBD2	TRBJ2-7	14	TRBV9	CASSVTSGGYEQYF	TGTGCCAGCAGCGTAACTAGCGGAGGCTACGAGCAGTACTTC
-	-	TRBJ2-5	13	TRBV5-1	CASSLEGWETQYF	TGCGCCAGCAGCTTAGAGGGATGGGAGACCCAGTACTTC
-	-	TRBJ2-1	15	TRBV5-1	CASSLAPGDYNEQFF	TGCGCCAGCAGCTTGGCCCCGGGGGACTACAATGAGCAGTTCTTC
-	-	TRBJ2-1	11	TRBV30	CAWSSINEQFF	TGTGCCTGGAGTTCCATTAATGAGCAGTTCTTC
-	-	TRBJ2-7	12	TRBV7-9	CASSGQAYEQYF	TGTGCCAGCAGCGGGCAGGCCTACGAGCAGTACTTC
many	TRBD1	TRBJ2-7	13	TRBV7-9	CASSGGQGGEQYF	TGTGCCAGCAGCGGGGGACAGGGCGGAGAGCAGTACTTC
-	-	TRBJ2-7	15	TRBV20-1	CSARASNRAPGEQYF	TGCAGTGCTAGAGCCTCTAACAGGGCCCCCGGGGAGCAGTACTTC
-	-	TRBJ1-1	15	TRBV20-1	CSAALLGARDTEAFF	TGCAGTGCCGCCCTGTTGGGGGCCAGGGACACTGAAGCTTTCTTT